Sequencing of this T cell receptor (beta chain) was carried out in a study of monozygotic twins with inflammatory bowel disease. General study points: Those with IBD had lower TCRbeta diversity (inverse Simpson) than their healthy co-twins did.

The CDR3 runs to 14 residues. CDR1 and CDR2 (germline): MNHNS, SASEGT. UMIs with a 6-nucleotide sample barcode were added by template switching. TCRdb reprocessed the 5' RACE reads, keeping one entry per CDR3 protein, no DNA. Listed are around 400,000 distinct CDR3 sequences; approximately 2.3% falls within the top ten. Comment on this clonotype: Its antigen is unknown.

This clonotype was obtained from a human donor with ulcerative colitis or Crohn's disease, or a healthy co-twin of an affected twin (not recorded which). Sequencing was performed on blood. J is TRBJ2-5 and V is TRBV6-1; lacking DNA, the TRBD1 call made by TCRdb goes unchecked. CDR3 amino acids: CASRRGQGRETQYF.